These 22 T cell receptor beta chains share one sample of origin, sequenced in a study of T cells in localized non-small cell lung cancer. Assay used: immunoSEQ multiplex PCR; TCRdb lists only in-frame clones, some missing. The sample lists some 30,000 clones; around 93% were seen once. Material: peripheral blood mononuclear cells, obtained before any cancer treatment. The source of these receptors is an older female donor with stage II lung adenocarcinoma.

The chain is built from TRBV11-1 and TRBJ1-6, with no clear D. CDR3 length: 16 residues. Trimming took 5 bases from V and 5 from J, leaving 16 bases between them. Germline CDR1 and CDR2: SGHAT and FQDESV (reference sequence). CDR3: CASSPQRGRNNSPLHF. The CDR3 DNA sequence: TGTGCCAGCAGCCCCCAGCGGGGAAGGAATAATTCACCCCTCCACTTT.

The chain links TRBV6-1 to TRBJ1-5; D gene uncertain. Germline loops: CDR1 MNHNS, CDR2 SASEGT. V was shortened by 8 bases and J by 0 bases, with 11 bases between the two germline ends. This CDR3 is 14 amino acids long. The CDR3 region has the DNA TGTGCCAGCCGCCACAGCCATAGCAATCAGCCCCAGCATTTT. It yields the protein CASRHSHSNQPQHF.

This chain connects TRBV28 to TRBJ2-2; D is unresolved. Per the germline V gene, CDR1 is MDHEN and CDR2 is SYDVKM. V was trimmed by 3 bases and J by 1 base, leaving 9 bases between them. The length of the CDR3 is 15 residues. The CDR3 region is CASSLGGVNTGELFF. The CDR3, as DNA: TGTGCCAGCAGTTTGGGTGGGGTGAACACCGGGGAGCTGTTTTTT.

This clone was found once. The CDR3 reads CASSPRDRAYGYTF. The CDR3 nucleotides are TGTGCCAGCAGCCCGCGGGACCGAGCTTATGGCTACACCTTC. The chain combines TRBV7-9 with TRBJ1-2, with D possibly being TRBD1 (5 bases). CDR1 is SEHNR and CDR2 is FQNEAQ in the germline V gene (reference sequence). V lost 5 bases and J 5 bases, leaving 15 bases between the germline ends. This CDR3 region has 14 residues.

The chain joins TRBV27 to TRBJ1-2; no clear D. With 4 bases removed from V and 0 bases from J, the gap between germline ends came to 6 bases. Germline V gene data show CDR1 as MNHEY and CDR2 as SMNVEV (reference sequence). The CDR3 sequence is 13 residues long. In DNA form, the CDR3 reads TGTGCCAGCAGTTGGTCAGCTAACTATGGCTACACCTTC. It codes for CASSWSANYGYTF.

The V call is TRBV7-2, the J call TRBJ2-2; no reliable D call. This CDR3 has 16 residues. Deletions cut 4 bases from V and 5 bases from J, with 17 bases between. Germline V gene sequence: CDR1 SGHTA, CDR2 FQGNSA. This CDR3 is CASSSRLRLGTGELFF. The CDR3, as DNA: TGTGCCAGCAGCTCCCGATTGCGACTGGGGACCGGGGAGCTGTTTTTT.

V and J are TRBV19 and TRBJ1-1, with D uncertain. The V end was cut by 1 base, the J end by 3 bases, with 9 bases between. Germline values: CDR1 LNHDA, CDR2 SQIVND (reference sequence). The CDR3 contains 14 residues. CDR3 nucleotides: TGTGCCAGTAGTATAGTTGGATTACACACTGAAGCTTTCTTT. Translating gives CASSIVGLHTEAFF.

This clone was counted a few times. The chain links TRBV28 to TRBJ1-4, with D perhaps TRBD1 (5 bases). Trimming took 3 bases from V and 3 from J, leaving 8 bases between them. The germline V gene encodes CDR1 MDHEN and CDR2 SYDVKM. The CDR3 covers 14 residues. The CDR3: CASSLGGANEKLFF. In nucleotides, the CDR3 is TGTGCCAGCAGTTTGGGGGGGGCTAATGAAAAACTGTTTTTT.

V is TRBV6-1 and J is TRBJ1-2, with 7 bases lining up with TRBD1. Losses at the gene ends were 1 base for V and 6 bases for J; bases not matched to a gene: 11. The CDR3 length is 16 residues. Germline CDR1 is MNHNS and CDR2 is SASEGT. CDR3 nucleotide sequence: TGTGCCAGCAGTGAAGTTCAAGGGGGAGGGGGCGATGGCTACACCTTC. This encodes CASSEVQGGGGDGYTF.

The chain is built from TRBV6-5 and TRBJ1-1; D is possibly TRBD1 (5 bases). Germline lookup yields CDR1 MNHEY and CDR2 SVGAGI. CDR3 length equals 15 residues. Trimming took 4 bases from V and 0 from J, leaving 12 bases between them. CDR3 in amino acids: CASSFRQILNTEAFF. CDR3 DNA sequence: TGTGCCAGCAGTTTCCGACAGATTCTGAACACTGAAGCTTTCTTT.

The chain combines TRBV2 with TRBJ2-1; 8 nucleotides agree with TRBD2. The V gene's germline CDR1 is SNHLY and CDR2 FYNNEI. V lost 1 base and J lost 2; bases outside the gene matches: 1. The CDR3 is 15 residues long. CDR3 sequence reads: CASSEVRGAYNEQFF. For the CDR3, the DNA is TGTGCCAGCAGTGAAGTGCGGGGGGCCTACAATGAGCAGTTCTTC.

This rearrangement joins TRBV29-1 to TRBJ2-7; D not certain. The V end was cut by 4 bases, the J end by 1 base, with 8 bases between. The CDR3 is made up of 12 amino acids. CDR1 and CDR2 from the germline V gene are SQVTM and ANQGSEA. The CDR3 region has the DNA TGCAGCGTTGTTTCGGGTTCCTACGAGCAGTACTTC. Amino acids: CSVVSGSYEQYF.

This chain links TRBV5-4 with TRBJ2-3; 7 bases fit TRBD2. Germline V lookup: CDR1 SGHNT, CDR2 YYREEE (reference sequence). This CDR3 spans 13 amino acids. The V and J ends lost 5 bases and 5 bases, in that order; junction bases with no gene match: 5. CDR3 residues: CASRERGLDTQYF. CDR3 bases: TGTGCCAGCAGGGAGCGGGGATTAGATACGCAGTATTTT.

The table lists this clone with a count of one. J is TRBJ2-7 and V is TRBV19, with D perhaps given as TRBD1 or TRBD2 (6 bases each). Germline CDR1 reads LNHDA; CDR2 reads SQIVND (reference sequence). This CDR3 is built from 13 residues. The ends were cut back, 2 bases at V and 5 bases at J, with 10 bases in the middle. The chain's CDR3 is CASSIPGEDEQYF. The CDR3 DNA is TGTGCCAGTAGTATACCAGGGGAGGACGAGCAGTACTTC.

The rearrangement links TRBV4-3 to TRBJ2-3; TRBD2 matches at 7 bases. CDR3 length: 18 residues. Germline assignment: CDR1 LGHNA and CDR2 YSLEER. V was pared by 3 bases and J by 0 bases, with 12 bases of the junction left unmatched. The CDR3 sequence: CASSQTFRRERSTDTQYF. Written as DNA, the CDR3 is TGCGCCAGCAGCCAGACCTTTCGGCGGGAGCGAAGCACAGATACGCAGTATTTT.

The chain links TRBV19 to TRBJ1-4, with D unresolved. V gave up 5 bases and J gave up 5 bases, with 12 bases separating them. CDR3 length equals 14 residues. Per germline, CDR1 LNHDA and CDR2 SQIVND (reference sequence). CDR3 bases: TGTGCCAGTAGTTTGGGCAGTGCAAATGAAAAACTGTTTTTT. Its translation: CASSLGSANEKLFF.

The chain uses TRBV28 and TRBJ2-5; no firm D call. Trimming pared 7 bases from V and 2 bases from J, leaving 11 bases between. The CDR3 extends over 13 amino acids. From germline, CDR1 is MDHEN and CDR2 SYDVKM. CDR3 in DNA: TGTGCCAGCACTGGGCAGCCTCAAGAGACCCAGTACTTC. Protein product: CASTGQPQETQYF. The variable domain in full, completed from reference TRBV28 and TRBJ2-5, reads DVKVTQSSRYLVKRTGEKVFLECVQDMDHENMFWYRQDPGLGLRLIYFSYDVKMKEKGDIPEGYSVSREKKERFSLILESASTNQTSMYLCASTGQPQETQYFGPGTRLLVL.

The chain couples TRBV2 to TRBJ1-1, with unresolved D. The CDR3 totals 15 residues. Germline CDR1 is SNHLY and CDR2 is FYNNEI. Trimming took 0 bases from V and 6 from J, leaving 14 bases between them. CDR3 sequence (DNA): TGTGCCAGCAGTGAAGCGCTTCTAGGGAGCGCTGAAGCTTTCTTT. Its translation is CASSEALLGSAEAFF.

This clone appeared a single time. The chain carries TRBV6-6 and TRBJ2-2; no clear D. V was pared by 2 bases and J by 8 bases, with 6 bases between. The V gene's germline CDR1 is MNHNY and CDR2 SVGAGI (reference sequence). This CDR3 comprises 12 residues. CDR3 sequence: CASSYSTGELFF. The CDR3 DNA sequence: TGTGCCAGCAGTTACAGCACGGGGGAGCTGTTTTTT.

The chain carries TRBV7-9 and TRBJ1-5; TRBD1 matches 11 bases. The junction had 6 bases not matched to a gene; V was cut back by 5 bases and J by 3 bases. The CDR3 covers 16 residues. Germline V gene sequence: CDR1 SEHNR, CDR2 FQNEAQ (reference sequence). CDR3 protein: CASSPGTGGNNQPQHF. The DNA of the CDR3 is TGTGCCAGCAGCCCTGGGACAGGGGGAAACAATCAGCCCCAGCATTTT.

The chain carries TRBV15 and TRBJ1-2; the D gene is possibly TRBD1 (5 bases). Germline V CDR1 and CDR2: LNHNV, YYDKDF (reference sequence). V shed 5 bases and J shed 4 bases, with 23 bases lying between them. The CDR3 spans 17 residues. DNA for the CDR3: TGTGCCACCAGCGGTACCGGGACGAACGATTTCGGCTATGGCTACACCTTC. Encoded protein: CATSGTGTNDFGYGYTF.

The V and J genes are TRBV18 and TRBJ1-1, with D uncertain. The CDR3 consists of 15 residues. V was cut by 0 bases and J by 1 base, with 9 bases left in between. Germline V lookup: CDR1 KGHSH, CDR2 LQKENI. CDR3: CASSPPGRQNTEAFF. The CDR3 DNA is TGTGCCAGCTCACCACCGGGCAGGCAGAACACTGAAGCTTTCTTT.